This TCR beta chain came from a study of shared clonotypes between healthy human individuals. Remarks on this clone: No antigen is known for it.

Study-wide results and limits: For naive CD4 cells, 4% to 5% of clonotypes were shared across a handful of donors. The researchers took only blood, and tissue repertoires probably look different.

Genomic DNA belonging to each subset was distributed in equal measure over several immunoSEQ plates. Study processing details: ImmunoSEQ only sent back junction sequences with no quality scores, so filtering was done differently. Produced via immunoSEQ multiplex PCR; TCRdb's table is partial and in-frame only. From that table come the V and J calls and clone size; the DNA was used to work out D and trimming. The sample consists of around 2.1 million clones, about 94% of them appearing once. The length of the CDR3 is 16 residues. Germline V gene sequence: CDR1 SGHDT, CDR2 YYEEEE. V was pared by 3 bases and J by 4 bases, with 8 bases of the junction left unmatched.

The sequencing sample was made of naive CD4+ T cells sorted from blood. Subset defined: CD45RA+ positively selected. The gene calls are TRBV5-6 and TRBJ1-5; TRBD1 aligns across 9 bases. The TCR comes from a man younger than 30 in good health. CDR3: CASSWSGTGQNQPQHF. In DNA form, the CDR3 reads TGTGCCAGCAGCTGGTCCGGGACAGGGCAAAATCAGCCCCAGCATTTT.